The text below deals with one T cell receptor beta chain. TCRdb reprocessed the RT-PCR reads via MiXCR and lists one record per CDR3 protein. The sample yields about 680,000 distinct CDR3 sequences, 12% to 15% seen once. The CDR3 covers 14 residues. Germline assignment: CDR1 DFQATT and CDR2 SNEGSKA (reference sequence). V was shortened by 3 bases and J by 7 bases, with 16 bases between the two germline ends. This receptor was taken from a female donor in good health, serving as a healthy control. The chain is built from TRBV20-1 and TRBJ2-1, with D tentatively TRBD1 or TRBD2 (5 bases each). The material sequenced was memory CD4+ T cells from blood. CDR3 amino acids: CSASTHGTGNEQFF. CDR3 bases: TGCAGTGCTAGTACGCATGGGACGGGGAATGAGCAGTTCTTC.